This T cell receptor beta chain was sequenced for a study of blood T cell repertoires in COVID-19. Study information: Both acute and convalescent COVID-19 samples were obtained from the United States, Italy and Spain.

Clones were read by immunoSEQ multiplex PCR, and TCRdb kept only the in-frame ones, dropping some. The sample lists tens of thousands of clones, around 86% occurring once. The sequenced material came from peripheral blood. The sequence was collected from a woman older than 75 with acute or convalescent COVID-19.

CDR3 loop: CASSGTGTETQYF. DNA for the CDR3: TGTGCCAGCAGCGGTACAGGGACCGAGACCCAGTACTTC. The chain links TRBV14 to TRBJ2-5; possibly TRBD1 for D (6 bases). Trimming removed 5 bases from V and 5 bases from J, with 12 bases in between. Germline V gene data show CDR1 as SGHDN and CDR2 as FVKESK. This CDR3 comprises 13 residues.